This TCR beta chain was observed in a study of blood T cell repertoires in COVID-19. Study-level information: Acute and convalescent COVID-19 specimens originated in the United States, Italy and Spain. Nucleic acid was either cDNA or gDNA, and it came from T cells, B-cell-depleted T cells, or PBMCs.

Per the study methods: Estimation of nucleated cell counts was performed using reference gene primer amplification. Produced via immunoSEQ multiplex PCR; TCRdb's table is partial and in-frame only. That table is the source of V, J and clone size, and D and trimming were worked out from the DNA. The sample has about 68,000 clones; roughly 90% are singletons. The germline gives CDR1 SGHRS, CDR2 YFSETQ. This CDR3 is 14 amino acids long. The V gene lost 2 bases and the J gene lost 3 bases, with 12 bases spanning the gap. Sequencing input: peripheral blood. The origin of this receptor is a human donor in a cohort sampled during active COVID-19. The chain has TRBV5-1 and TRBJ2-7, with D perhaps matching TRBD2 (6 bases). The CDR3 region has the DNA TGCGCCAGCAGCTTTGGCGGGGTCATCTACGAGCAGTACTTC. It yields the protein CASSFGGVIYEQYF.